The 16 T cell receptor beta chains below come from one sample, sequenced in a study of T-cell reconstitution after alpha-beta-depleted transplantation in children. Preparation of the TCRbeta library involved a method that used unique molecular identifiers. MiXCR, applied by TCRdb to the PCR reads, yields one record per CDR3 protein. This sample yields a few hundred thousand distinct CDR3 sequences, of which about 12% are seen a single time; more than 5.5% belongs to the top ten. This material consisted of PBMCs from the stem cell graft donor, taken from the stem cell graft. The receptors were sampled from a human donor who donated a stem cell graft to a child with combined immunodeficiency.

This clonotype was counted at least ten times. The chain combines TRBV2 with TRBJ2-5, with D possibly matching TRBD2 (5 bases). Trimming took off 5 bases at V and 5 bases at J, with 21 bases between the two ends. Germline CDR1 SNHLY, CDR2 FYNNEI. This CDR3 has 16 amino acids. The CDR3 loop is CASSWSEEREWETQYF. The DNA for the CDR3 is TGTGCCAGCAGTTGGTCGGAGGAACGTGAATGGGAGACCCAGTACTTC.

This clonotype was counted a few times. CDR3 nucleotide sequence: TGTGCCTGGAGTTGGGGTGATGAGACCCAGTACTTC. This encodes CAWSWGDETQYF. The chain joins TRBV30 to TRBJ2-5; D not resolved. With 2 bases removed from V and 5 bases from J, the gap between germline ends came to 9 bases. The V gene's germline CDR1 is GTSNPN and CDR2 SVGIG (reference sequence). This CDR3 comprises 12 residues. The full variable domain, completed using reference TRBV30 and TRBJ2-5, is SQTIHQWPATLVQPVGSPLSLECTVEGTSNPNLYWYRQAAGRGLQLLFYSVGIGQISSEVPQNLSASRPQDRQFILSSKKLLLSDSGFYLCAWSWGDETQYFGPGTRLLVL.

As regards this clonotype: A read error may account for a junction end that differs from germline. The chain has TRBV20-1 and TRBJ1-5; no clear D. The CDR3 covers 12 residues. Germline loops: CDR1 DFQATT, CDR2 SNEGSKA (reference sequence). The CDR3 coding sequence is TGCAGTGCTCGAGATAGCAATCAGCCCCAGCATTTT. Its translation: CSARDSNQPQHF.

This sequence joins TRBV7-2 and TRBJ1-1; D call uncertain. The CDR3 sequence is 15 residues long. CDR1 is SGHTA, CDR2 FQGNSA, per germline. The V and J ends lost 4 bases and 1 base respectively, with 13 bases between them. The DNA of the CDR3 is TGTGCCAGCAGCTACCTCCCACAGTGGAACACTGAAGCTTTCTTT. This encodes CASSYLPQWNTEAFF.

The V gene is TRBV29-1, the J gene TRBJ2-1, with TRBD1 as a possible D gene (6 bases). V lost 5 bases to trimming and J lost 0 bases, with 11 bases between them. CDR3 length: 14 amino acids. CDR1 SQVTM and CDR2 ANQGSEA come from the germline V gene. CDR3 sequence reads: CSVRTANSYNEQFF. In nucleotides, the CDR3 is TGCAGCGTTCGGACAGCGAACTCCTACAATGAGCAGTTCTTC.

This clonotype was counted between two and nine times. CDR3 in amino acids: CASSKIAGGPFEQFF. The DNA of the CDR3 is TGTGCCAGCAGCAAAATAGCGGGGGGGCCTTTTGAGCAGTTCTTC. The chain combines TRBV5-4 with TRBJ2-1, with 11 bases that match TRBD2. Germline V gene sequence: CDR1 SGHNT, CDR2 YYREEE (reference sequence). Trimming took 4 bases from V and 9 from J; bases not matched to a gene: 9. The CDR3 contains 15 residues.

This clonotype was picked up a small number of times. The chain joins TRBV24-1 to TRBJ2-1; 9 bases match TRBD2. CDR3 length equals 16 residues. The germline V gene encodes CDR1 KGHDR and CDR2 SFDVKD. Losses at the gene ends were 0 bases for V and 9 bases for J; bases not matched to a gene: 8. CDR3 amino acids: CATSDLAGGPAGEQFF. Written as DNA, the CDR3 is TGTGCCACCAGTGATTTGGCGGGAGGGCCGGCGGGTGAGCAGTTCTTC.

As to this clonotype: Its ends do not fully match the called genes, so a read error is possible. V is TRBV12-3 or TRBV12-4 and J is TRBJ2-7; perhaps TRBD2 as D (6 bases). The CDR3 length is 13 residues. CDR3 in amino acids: CASSIAASYEQYF. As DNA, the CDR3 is TGTGCCAGCAGTATAGCGGCCTCCTACGAGCAGTACTTC.

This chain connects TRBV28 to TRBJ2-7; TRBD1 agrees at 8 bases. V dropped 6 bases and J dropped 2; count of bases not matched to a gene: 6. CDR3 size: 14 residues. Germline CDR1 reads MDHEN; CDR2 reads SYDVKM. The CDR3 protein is CASSGTGPTYEQYF. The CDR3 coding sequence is TGTGCCAGCAGCGGGACAGGACCCACCTACGAGCAGTACTTC.

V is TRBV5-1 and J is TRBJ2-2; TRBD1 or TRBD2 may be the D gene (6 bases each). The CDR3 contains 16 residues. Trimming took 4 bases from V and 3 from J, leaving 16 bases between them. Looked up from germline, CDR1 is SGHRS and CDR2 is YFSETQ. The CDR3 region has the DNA TGCGCCAGCAGCCTGGAACGGGGGCGCGACACCGGGGAGCTGTTTTTT. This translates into CASSLERGRDTGELFF.

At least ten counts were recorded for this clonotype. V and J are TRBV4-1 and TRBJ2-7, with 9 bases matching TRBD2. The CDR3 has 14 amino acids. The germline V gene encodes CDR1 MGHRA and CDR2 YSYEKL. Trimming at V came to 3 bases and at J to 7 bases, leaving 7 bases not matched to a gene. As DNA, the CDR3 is TGCGCCAGCAGCCAGAGCGGGGGGCGCAGGGAGCAGTACTTC. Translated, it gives CASSQSGGRREQYF.

This chain's CDR3 is CASNVLAGGPDTQYF. The CDR3 DNA sequence: TGTGCCAGCAACGTCCTTGCGGGAGGGCCCGATACGCAGTATTTT. V and J are TRBV6-1 and TRBJ2-3; 9 nucleotides match TRBD2. The ends lost 7 bases at V and 6 bases at J; junction bases unmatched: 11. Germline V gene lookup returns CDR1 MNHNS and CDR2 SASEGT. This CDR3 spans 15 amino acids.

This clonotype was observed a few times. Here the CDR3 reads CATSRAGWGEQYF. The CDR3 nucleotides read TGTGCCACCAGCAGAGCGGGGTGGGGCGAGCAGTACTTC. The chain couples TRBV15 to TRBJ2-7; D is perhaps TRBD2 (5 bases). CDR1 and CDR2 from the germline V gene are LNHNV and YYDKDF (reference sequence). V lost 1 base to trimming and J lost 6 bases, with 10 bases between them. The CDR3 is 13 residues long.

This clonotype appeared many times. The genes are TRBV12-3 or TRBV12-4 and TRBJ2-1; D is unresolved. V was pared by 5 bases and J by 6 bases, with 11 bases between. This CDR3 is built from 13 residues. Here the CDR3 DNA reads TGTGCCAGCAGTCTAGGGTCGAGCAATGAGCAGTTCTTC. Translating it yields CASSLGSSNEQFF.

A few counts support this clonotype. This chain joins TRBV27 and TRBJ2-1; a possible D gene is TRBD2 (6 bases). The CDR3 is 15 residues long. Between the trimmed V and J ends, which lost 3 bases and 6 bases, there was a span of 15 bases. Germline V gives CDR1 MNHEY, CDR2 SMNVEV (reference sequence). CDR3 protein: CASSFGGFPGNEQFF. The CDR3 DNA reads TGTGCCAGCAGTTTTGGGGGGTTCCCCGGCAATGAGCAGTTCTTC.

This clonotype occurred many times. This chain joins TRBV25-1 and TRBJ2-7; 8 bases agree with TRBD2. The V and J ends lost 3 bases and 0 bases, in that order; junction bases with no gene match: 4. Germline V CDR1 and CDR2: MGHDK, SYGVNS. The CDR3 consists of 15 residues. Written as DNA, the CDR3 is TGTGCCAGCAGTGACGCCGGGACTAGCTCCTACGAGCAGTACTTC. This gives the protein CASSDAGTSSYEQYF.